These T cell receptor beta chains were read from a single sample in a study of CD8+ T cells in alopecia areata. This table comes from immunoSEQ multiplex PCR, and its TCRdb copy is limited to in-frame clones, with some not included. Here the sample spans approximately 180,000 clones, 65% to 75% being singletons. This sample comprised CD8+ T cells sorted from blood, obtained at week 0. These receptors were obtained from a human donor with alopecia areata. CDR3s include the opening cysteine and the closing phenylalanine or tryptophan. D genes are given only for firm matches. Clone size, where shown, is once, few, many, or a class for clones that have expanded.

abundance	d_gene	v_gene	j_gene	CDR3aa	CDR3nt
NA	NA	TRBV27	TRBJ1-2	CASSLAGFYGYTF	TGTGCCAGCAGTTTGGCAGGGTTCTATGGCTACACCTTC
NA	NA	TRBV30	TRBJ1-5	CAWSVGQHNQPQHF	TGTGCCTGGAGTGTGGGGCAGCACAATCAGCCCCAGCATTTT
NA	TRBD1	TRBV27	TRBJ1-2	CASSARPGGIGYTF	TGTGCCAGCAGCGCCAGGCCAGGGGGCATCGGCTACACCTTC
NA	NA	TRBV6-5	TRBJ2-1	CASSSKWLAGYNEQFF	TGTGCCAGCAGTTCCAAGTGGCTAGCCGGGTACAATGAGCAGTTCTTC
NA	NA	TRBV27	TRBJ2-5	CASRGGSWYF	TGTGCCAGCAGGGGGGGATCTTGGTACTTC
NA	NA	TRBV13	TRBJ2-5	CASSRGEQETQYF	TGTGCCAGCAGCCGAGGAGAACAAGAGACCCAGTACTTC
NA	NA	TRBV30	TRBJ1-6	CAWSPTRDLNSPLHF	TGTGCCTGGAGTCCCACCCGGGACCTTAATTCACCCCTCCACTTT
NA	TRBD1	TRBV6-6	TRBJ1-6	CASSYQGQGPYSPLHF	TGTGCCAGCAGTTACCAGGGACAGGGGCCCTACTCACCCCTCCACTTT
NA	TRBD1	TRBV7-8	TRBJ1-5	CASSSKGADNQPQHF	TGTGCCAGCAGTTCTAAGGGGGCAGACAATCAGCCCCAGCATTTT
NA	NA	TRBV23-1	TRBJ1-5	CASRSPGVKGQPQHF	TGCGCCAGCAGATCGCCCGGAGTCAAGGGTCAGCCCCAGCATTTT
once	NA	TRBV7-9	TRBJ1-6	CASSLQAPRSPLHF	TGTGCCAGCAGCTTACAGGCTCCCAGGTCACCCCTCCACTTT
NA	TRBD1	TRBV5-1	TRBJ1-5	CASSSGTGNQPQHF	TGCGCCAGCAGCTCGGGGACAGGCAATCAGCCCCAGCATTTT
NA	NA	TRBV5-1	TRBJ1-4	CASSSEAGATNEKLFF	TGCGCCAGCAGTTCAGAGGCGGGAGCGACTAATGAAAAACTGTTTTTT
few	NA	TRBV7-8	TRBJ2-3	CASSRAYTLYSADTQYF	TGTGCCAGCAGCAGGGCGTACACCCTATACAGTGCAGATACGCAGTATTTT
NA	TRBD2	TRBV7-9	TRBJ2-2	CASSSRRGDAGELFF	TGTGCCAGCAGCTCCCGACGGGGGGACGCCGGGGAGCTGTTTTTT
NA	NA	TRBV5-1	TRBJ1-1	CARPTTKTVLTNTEAFF	TGCGCCAGGCCGACGACAAAAACGGTCCTCACGAACACTGAAGCTTTCTTT
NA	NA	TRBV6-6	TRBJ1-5	CASSDQDSNQPQHF	TGTGCCAGCAGTGACCAAGATAGCAATCAGCCCCAGCATTTT
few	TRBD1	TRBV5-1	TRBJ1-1	CASMTGGTEAFF	TGCGCCAGCATGACAGGGGGCACTGAAGCTTTCTTT
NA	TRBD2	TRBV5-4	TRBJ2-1	CASSGGSTEQFF	TGTGCGTCTAGCGGGGGGTCGACTGAGCAGTTCTTC
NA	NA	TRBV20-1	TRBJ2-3	CSALTDTQYF	TGCAGTGCTCTCACAGATACGCAGTATTTT
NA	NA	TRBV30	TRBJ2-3	CAWMAGHSTDTQYF	TGTGCCTGGATGGCAGGGCATAGCACAGATACGCAGTATTTT
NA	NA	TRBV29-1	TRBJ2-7	CSANSGTNYEQYF	TGCAGCGCGAACAGTGGAACTAACTACGAGCAGTACTTC
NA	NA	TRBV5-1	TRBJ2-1	CASSFEVSEQFF	TGCGCCAGCAGCTTCGAAGTTTCTGAGCAGTTCTTC
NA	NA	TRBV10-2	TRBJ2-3	CASSESWASSTDTQYF	TGCGCCAGCAGTGAGTCCTGGGCCTCTAGCACAGATACGCAGTATTTT
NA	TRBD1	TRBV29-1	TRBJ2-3	CSVEEGTGYTDTQYF	TGCAGCGTTGAAGAAGGGACAGGATACACAGATACGCAGTATTTT
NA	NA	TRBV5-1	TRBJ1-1	CASSLPWGESEAFF	TGCGCCAGCAGCCTGCCGTGGGGGGAAAGTGAAGCTTTCTTT
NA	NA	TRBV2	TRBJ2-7	CASRGAVYEQYF	TGTGCCAGCAGGGGGGCGGTCTACGAGCAGTACTTC
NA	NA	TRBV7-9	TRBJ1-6	CASSLGYSPLHF	TGTGCCAGCAGCTTAGGGTATTCACCCCTCCACTTT
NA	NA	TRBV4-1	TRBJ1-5	CASSPILLNQPQHF	TGCGCCAGCAGCCCCATTTTACTTAATCAGCCCCAGCATTTT
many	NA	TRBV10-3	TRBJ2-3	CAIGATDTQYF	TGTGCCATCGGAGCGACAGATACGCAGTATTTT
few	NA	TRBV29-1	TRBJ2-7	CSVVQLSSYEQYF	TGCAGCGTTGTACAGCTGAGCTCCTACGAGCAGTACTTC
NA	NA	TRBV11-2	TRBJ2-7	CASSFPGAIYEQYF	TGTGCCAGCAGCTTCCCGGGGGCGATCTACGAGCAGTACTTC